This T cell receptor beta chain was found in a study of cytomegalovirus exposure and HLA in healthy donors. Looking at the study overall: HLA-typed donors were the source of about 85 million unique TCRs held in an early data release. Study findings and constraints: Later genetic work tied a missense DCLRE1C variant to beta-chain V and J trimming. The study labeled fewer than 200 TCR beta chains cytomegalovirus-associated.

Vbeta (60) and Jbeta (13) primers were used in the PCR. Measured with immunoSEQ multiplex PCR; TCRdb has only the in-frame clones, and not every one. This sample lists about 52,000 clones; its ten largest clones have 9% to 15%. Points on this clone: The target antigen is unknown. One end of the junction fails to match germline, which may point to a read error.

This CDR3 is built from 15 residues. Per the germline V gene, CDR1 is KGHSH and CDR2 is LQKENI. The sequenced sample was PBMCs. This receptor was identified in a woman between 55 and 75 years old in good health and CMV-seropositive. This chain joins TRBV18 and TRBJ2-3; the D gene is possibly TRBD2 (5 bases). For the CDR3, the DNA is TGTGCCAGCTCACCCGAGCGGCCGTACACAGATAAGCAGTATTTT. This gives the protein CASSPERPYTDKQYF.